The rows below give T cell receptor beta chains drawn from one sample of a study of blood T cell repertoires in COVID-19. Measured with immunoSEQ multiplex PCR; TCRdb has only the in-frame clones, and not every one. The sample consists of approximately 180,000 clones, 82% of them appearing once. Material: peripheral blood. All receptors come from a woman in her 70s with acute or convalescent COVID-19. CDR3s include the opening cysteine and the closing phenylalanine or tryptophan. A D gene is named only where the DNA matches it firmly. A row's size may be missing; if present it is once, few, many or a size class.

>13|NA|NA|TRBV4-2|TRBJ1-4
CASSPDRREKLFF
TGTGCCAGCAGCCCGGACAGAAGGGAAAAACTGTTTTTT
>16|TRBD2|NA|TRBV5-8|TRBJ2-1
CASSLGVSGSRDEQFF
TGTGCCAGCAGCTTGGGGGTTAGCGGGAGTAGGGATGAGCAGTTCTTC
>13|NA|NA|TRBV6-1|TRBJ1-1
CASREQVNTEAFF
TGTGCCAGCAGGGAACAGGTGAACACTGAAGCTTTCTTT
>13|NA|once|TRBV4-2|TRBJ1-5
CASSLKGDQPQHF
TGTGCCAGCAGCCTGAAGGGAGATCAGCCCCAGCATTTT
>14|NA|NA|TRBV4-1|TRBJ1-2
CASKQGPEIYGYTF
TGCGCCAGCAAGCAGGGCCCCGAGATTTATGGCTACACCTTC
>16|TRBD2|NA|TRBV7-2|TRBJ2-2
CASSVRGASNTGELFF
TGTGCCAGCAGCGTGCGGGGGGCCTCGAACACCGGGGAGCTGTTTTTT
>15|TRBD1|NA|TRBV18|TRBJ1-5
CASSPQEGAVQPQHF
TGTGCCAGCTCACCACAAGAGGGGGCAGTTCAGCCCCAGCATTTT
>15|NA|NA|TRBV11-2|TRBJ2-3
CASRPRGAATDTQYF
TGTGCCAGCAGGCCGCGGGGAGCGGCCACAGATACGCAGTATTTT
>13|NA|NA|TRBV11-2|TRBJ2-2
CASSPNYLGELFF
TGTGCCAGCAGCCCCAACTATCTCGGGGAGCTGTTTTTT
>13|TRBD1|NA|TRBV19|TRBJ1-1
CASATTGGVGAFF
TGTGCCAGCGCGACCACAGGGGGCGTAGGAGCTTTCTTT
>14|NA|NA|TRBV7-6|TRBJ1-3
CASSSPGESLESNF
TGTGCCAGCAGCTCCCCTGGGGAGTCTCTGGAATCAAATTTT
>15|NA|NA|TRBV4-2|TRBJ1-1
CASSQERGMNTEAFF
TGTGCCAGCAGCCAAGAAAGGGGGATGAACACTGAAGCTTTCTTT
>14|NA|few|TRBV30|TRBJ1-6
CAWTRLLSNSPLHF
TGTGCCTGGACCAGACTCTTGTCTAATTCACCCCTCCACTTT
>16|NA|NA|TRBV4-2|TRBJ1-2
CASSQDRGVNREGYTF
TGTGCCAGCAGCCAAGATCGAGGGGTAAACAGGGAGGGCTACACCTTC
>14|NA|NA|TRBV10-3|TRBJ1-2
CAISDRGAVYGYTF
TGTGCCATCAGTGACCGGGGGGCGGTCTATGGCTACACCTTC
>13|NA|NA|TRBV30|TRBJ1-1
CAQLNGLNTEAFF
TGTGCCCAACTCAACGGTTTGAACACTGAAGCTTTCTTT
>11|NA|NA|TRBV24-1|TRBJ1-4
CATSGSGKLFF
TGTGCCACCAGTGGGTCGGGAAAACTGTTTTTT
>15|NA|NA|TRBV7-2|TRBJ2-3
CASSLSRGSTDTQYF
TGTGCCAGCAGCTTATCCAGGGGCAGCACAGATACGCAGTATTTT
>13|NA|few|TRBV30|TRBJ2-7
CAWSKPGSHEQYF
TGTGCCTGGAGCAAGCCAGGCTCCCACGAGCAGTACTTC
>16|TRBD1|NA|TRBV5-5|TRBJ1-2
CASSMGQGAPNYGYTF
TGTGCCAGCAGCATGGGACAGGGGGCACCTAACTATGGCTACACCTTC
>15|NA|NA|TRBV6-5|TRBJ2-1
CASRHTRDSYNEQFF
TGTGCCAGCAGACATACTAGAGACTCCTACAATGAGCAGTTCTTC
>14|NA|NA|TRBV29-1|TRBJ1-2
CSVDPGVSFYGYTF
TGCAGCGTTGATCCCGGGGTTTCCTTCTATGGCTACACCTTC
>14|TRBD1|NA|TRBV7-9|TRBJ1-6
CASRPGGSNSPLHF
TGTGCCAGCAGGCCAGGGGGGAGTAATTCACCCCTCCACTTT
>15|TRBD2|NA|TRBV29-1|TRBJ2-5
CSVDGLAGRGETQYF
TGCAGCGTTGACGGCCTAGCGGGGAGAGGAGAGACCCAGTACTTC
>18|NA|few|TRBV7-8|TRBJ2-1
CASTPPRRGSSSYNEQFF
TGTGCCAGCACTCCGCCACGGCGCGGCTCAAGCTCCTACAATGAGCAGTTCTTC
>17|TRBD1|once|TRBV28|TRBJ1-1
CASSDVQGASDDTEAFF
TGTGCCAGCAGTGACGTACAGGGGGCTTCGGATGACACTGAAGCTTTCTTT
>14|NA|NA|TRBV5-6|TRBJ2-5
CASSSTGTTETQYF
TGTGCCAGCAGCAGTACAGGGACCACAGAGACCCAGTACTTC
>11|NA|NA|TRBV20-1|TRBJ1-1
CSGQINTEAFF
TGCAGTGGGCAAATAAACACTGAAGCTTTCTTT
>16|NA|NA|TRBV4-3|TRBJ2-5
CASSQEISGGEKTQYF
TGCGCCAGCAGCCAAGAAATATCGGGGGGCGAGAAGACCCAGTACTTC
>14|TRBD1|NA|TRBV6-5|TRBJ1-2
CASSTGGRLNGYTF
TGTGCCAGCAGTACAGGGGGCAGGTTGAATGGCTACACCTTC